Below are 26 T cell receptor beta chains sequenced from a single sample in a study of T cells after yellow fever vaccination (dated by TCRdb to about 2019). Library generation was performed with 5' RACE. The instrument given in TCRdb is Illumina NovaSeq 6000. TCRdb ran its own pipeline on the public reads, namely fastp trimming at Q25 and MiXCR clone calling, and kept in-frame beta chains. Rows are unified per CDR3 protein, each entry keeping the most common DNA and genes. Within this sample are roughly 310,000 distinct CDR3 sequences, with less than 4.5% of them counted one time only. The ten largest clones represent about 20% of the sample. According to the study, the label for this sample's treatment or condition signals: live attenuated yellow fever vaccine strain. The specimen was PBMCs, collected on the day of the yellow fever booster vaccination. The receptors shown here come from a man between 18 and 29 years old who received the YFV17D yellow fever vaccine.

A few counts support this clonotype. The chain recombines TRBV19 with TRBJ2-1; D is possibly TRBD2 (6 bases). Trimming removed 1 base at V and 4 bases at J, with 11 bases between. This CDR3 spans 15 amino acids. Germline-derived CDR1 and CDR2 are LNHDA and SQIVND (reference sequence). The chain's CDR3 is CASSIAAGNYNEQFF. DNA for the CDR3: TGTGCCAGTAGTATAGCCGCGGGGAATTACAATGAGCAGTTCTTC.

The rearrangement uses TRBV7-8 and TRBJ1-5; D gene unclear. Trimming took off 3 bases at V and 2 bases at J, with 11 bases between the two ends. The CDR3 is 15 amino acids. CDR1 and CDR2 (germline): SGHVS, FQNEAQ. The CDR3 sequence: CASSLLEYGNQPQHF. The CDR3, as DNA: TGTGCCAGCAGCTTGTTAGAGTATGGCAATCAGCCCCAGCATTTT.

The CDR3 DNA is TGTGCCAGCACCCCGAGGGGGAGGGAAACTGAAGCTTTCTTT. Translation gives CASTPRGRETEAFF. V is TRBV28 and J is TRBJ1-1; weak D call: TRBD1 (6 bases). V gave up 7 bases and J gave up 5 bases, with 17 bases separating them. This CDR3 is 14 amino acids long. CDR1 and CDR2 (germline): MDHEN, SYDVKM.

The sample holds many counts of this clonotype. This chain uses TRBV7-2 with TRBJ1-3; D perhaps matches TRBD1 (6 bases). V lost 5 bases and J 4 bases, leaving 18 bases between the germline ends. The CDR3 spans 16 residues. Germline lookup yields CDR1 SGHTA and CDR2 FQGNSA. The CDR3 region has the DNA TGTGCCAGCAGCCCTCCTCAGGGGATAGGAGGAAACACCATATATTTT. Translation gives CASSPPQGIGGNTIYF.

This clonotype was detected a few times. The chain links TRBV7-9 to TRBJ2-1; D is undetermined. This CDR3 has 15 residues. Trimming left V 2 bases short and J 2 bases short, with 10 bases between. CDR1 is SEHNR, CDR2 FQNEAQ, per germline (reference sequence). This CDR3 is CASSLRSLAYNEQFF. CDR3 DNA sequence: TGTGCCAGCAGCTTAAGAAGCTTAGCCTACAATGAGCAGTTCTTC.

This clonotype turned up a few times. A junction end diverges from the germline sequence, so it may reflect a read error. J is TRBJ2-3 and V is TRBV4-2; D is unclear. Germline V gives CDR1 LGHNA, CDR2 YNFKEQ. The CDR3 loop spans 14 amino acids. DNA of the CDR3: TGTGCCAGCAGCCAAGAACAGAGCAGAGATACGCAGTATTTT. This encodes CASSQEQSRDTQYF.

V is TRBV4-1 and J is TRBJ2-7; 9 nucleotides match TRBD1. The ends lost 2 bases at V and 6 bases at J; junction bases unmatched: 5. This CDR3 is 14 amino acids long. CDR1 and CDR2 from the germline V gene are MGHRA and YSYEKL. The CDR3 reads CASSQPGQGFEQYF. CDR3 DNA sequence: TGCGCCAGCAGCCAACCGGGACAGGGTTTCGAGCAGTACTTC.

This chain connects TRBV20-1 to TRBJ2-7; 7 nucleotides line up with TRBD1. The germline V gene encodes CDR1 DFQATT and CDR2 SNEGSKA (reference sequence). CDR3 length: 15 residues. V dropped 5 bases and J dropped 2; count of bases not matched to a gene: 12. The CDR3 here is CSAGNRGRAPYEQYV. CDR3 in DNA: TGCAGTGCTGGAAACAGGGGTAGAGCACCCTACGAGCAGTACGTC.

V usage is TRBV12-3 or TRBV12-4 and J usage is TRBJ2-7, with a possible D match to TRBD1 (5 bases). The CDR3 spans 16 residues. V lost 3 bases and J lost 1, with 16 bases in between. Here the CDR3 DNA reads TGTGCCAGCAGTTTTTTTGGGATAAGGGGTTCCTACGAGCAGTACTTC. It encodes CASSFFGIRGSYEQYF.

In this sample, this clonotype turned up many times. V is TRBV6-1 and J is TRBJ2-1; TRBD1 aligns across 10 bases. Germline CDR1 is MNHNS and CDR2 is SASEGT. There are 14 residues in the CDR3. V shed 5 bases, J shed 4 bases, and the junction held 2 bases outside the gene matches. The CDR3 DNA follows: TGTGCCAGCAGTCAGGACAGGGGGTACAATGAGCAGTTCTTC. Its protein product is CASSQDRGYNEQFF.

This clonotype has at least ten counts. This CDR3 reads CASTGGYNEQFF. CDR3 DNA sequence: TGTGCCAGCACCGGGGGATACAATGAGCAGTTCTTC. This sequence joins TRBV27 and TRBJ2-1; D perhaps matches TRBD2 (6 bases). Deletions cut 7 bases from V and 4 bases from J, with 8 bases between. The germline CDR1 and CDR2 sequences are MNHEY and SMNVEV (reference sequence). CDR3 length: 12 amino acids.

This clonotype turned up a few times. The V gene is TRBV5-1, the J gene TRBJ1-1, with D perhaps matching TRBD1 (5 bases). V was shortened by 3 bases and J by 5 bases, with 11 bases between the two germline ends. Germline lookup yields CDR1 SGHRS and CDR2 YFSETQ. This CDR3 has 13 residues. CDR3 sequence (DNA): TGCGCCAGCAGCTCCCCGGGGCGTACTGAAGCTTTCTTT. This codes for CASSSPGRTEAFF.

The chain employs TRBV30 and TRBJ1-3, with D perhaps TRBD1 (6 bases). The CDR3 is 15 amino acids. Trimming took 3 bases from V and 0 from J, leaving 12 bases between them. Germline V gene data show CDR1 as GTSNPN and CDR2 as SVGIG (reference sequence). CDR3 nucleotides: TGTGCCTGGAGAGAAGGGGGATACTCTGGAAACACCATATATTTT. This codes for CAWREGGYSGNTIYF.

This clonotype has ten or more counts. V and J are TRBV5-1 and TRBJ1-5; the D is unclear. Germline V gives CDR1 SGHRS, CDR2 YFSETQ. This CDR3 spans 14 amino acids. V was pared by 2 bases and J by 3 bases, with 9 bases between. CDR3: CASSLSGDNQPQHF. CDR3 coding DNA: TGCGCCAGCAGCTTATCCGGGGACAATCAGCCCCAGCATTTT.

This clonotype was counted a few times. CDR3 protein: CASSISAYEQYF. CDR3 bases: TGTGCCAGTAGTATCTCGGCCTACGAGCAGTACTTC. The gene calls are TRBV19 and TRBJ2-7; D is uncertain. In germline, CDR1 is LNHDA, CDR2 SQIVND (reference sequence). Trimming cost V 3 bases and J 2 bases, with 5 bases left between them. The CDR3 is 12 amino acids.

This clonotype was observed many times. The V call is TRBV12-3 or TRBV12-4, the J call TRBJ2-2; D remains unclear. V was clipped by 6 bases and J by 1 base, with 9 bases between them. This CDR3 contains 14 residues. The CDR3 sequence is CASRPIENTGELFF. CDR3 DNA: TGTGCCAGCAGGCCCATAGAGAACACCGGGGAGCTGTTTTTT.

At least ten counts were recorded for this clonotype. The V gene is TRBV20-1, the J gene TRBJ2-4; D is unclear. Germline V CDR1 and CDR2: DFQATT, SNEGSKA (reference sequence). The V gene lost 3 bases and the J gene lost 3 bases, with 12 bases spanning the gap. The CDR3 extends over 14 amino acids. The DNA of the CDR3 is TGCAGTGCTAGTATAGGAGATTTCAAAAACATTCAGTACTTC. It encodes CSASIGDFKNIQYF.

The chain has TRBV5-1 and TRBJ2-5; the match to TRBD1 covers 8 bases. In germline, CDR1 is SGHRS, CDR2 YFSETQ. V lost 4 bases to trimming and J lost 5 bases; unmatched junction nucleotides: 10. The CDR3 runs to 15 residues. The CDR3: CASSLTGQGEETQYF. The CDR3, as DNA: TGCGCCAGCAGCCTTACCGGACAGGGAGAGGAGACCCAGTACTTC.

This clonotype was seen ten or more times. This sequence joins TRBV6-5 and TRBJ2-5; possibly TRBD1 for D (8 bases). The germline CDR1 and CDR2 sequences are MNHEY and SVGAGI. Trimming removed 8 bases at V and 1 base at J, with 14 bases between. The CDR3 is 14 amino acids. The CDR3 region is CASGRGTGQETQYF. The CDR3 DNA is TGTGCCAGCGGGAGGGGGACAGGCCAAGAGACCCAGTACTTC.

V gene TRBV4-2 combines with J gene TRBJ2-7, with 7 positions matching TRBD2. The V and J ends lost 0 bases and 4 bases, in that order; junction bases with no gene match: 9. The CDR3 is 16 residues long. The germline V gene encodes CDR1 LGHNA and CDR2 YNFKEQ. In nucleotides, the CDR3 is TGTGCCAGCAGCCAAGACCCGGGACTACGCTCATACGAGCAGTACTTC. Translating gives CASSQDPGLRSYEQYF.

This clonotype was seen many times. V is TRBV5-1 and J is TRBJ2-7, with 11 nucleotides matching TRBD1. The trim removed 0 bases at V and 5 bases at J, leaving 4 bases unmatched. Germline CDR1 SGHRS, CDR2 YFSETQ. The CDR3 totals 15 residues. The CDR3 sequence: CASSLDGQGAHEQYV. The DNA for the CDR3 is TGCGCCAGCAGCTTGGACGGACAGGGGGCTCACGAGCAGTACGTC.

This clonotype was recorded many times. This chain joins TRBV6-2 or TRBV6-3 and TRBJ2-2; 10 positions match TRBD1. V gave up 2 bases and J gave up 3 bases; unmatched junction bases: 0. Germline assignment: CDR1 MNHEY and CDR2 SVGEGT. The CDR3 is 15 amino acids. The CDR3 nucleotides read TGTGCCAGCAGTTACGGGACAGGGGACACCGGGGAGCTGTTTTTT. The encoded protein is CASSYGTGDTGELFF.

Many counts were recorded for this clonotype. This chain joins TRBV5-1 and TRBJ2-1; D remains ambiguous. The germline V gene has CDR1 SGHRS and CDR2 YFSETQ. The germline V and J ends were trimmed by 3 bases and 10 bases, with 8 bases remaining between them. This CDR3 region has 11 residues. CDR3 nucleotides: TGCGCCAGCAGCTCGGTGGGGGAGCAGTTCTTC. Protein product: CASSSVGEQFF.

This clonotype was recorded many times. This chain connects TRBV5-1 to TRBJ2-5; 10 positions agree with TRBD2. The J segment lost 1 base and the V segment lost 0 bases, leaving 9 bases of the junction unmatched. CDR3 length: 18 amino acids. In germline, CDR1 is SGHRS, CDR2 YFSETQ. The CDR3 reads CASSLGSVAGGFQETQYF. CDR3 bases: TGCGCCAGCAGCTTGGGGTCGGTAGCGGGGGGATTCCAAGAGACCCAGTACTTC. Filled out from reference TRBV5-1 and TRBJ2-5, the complete variable domain reads KAGVTQTPRYLIKTRGQQVTLSCSPISGHRSVSWYQQTPGQGLQFLFEYFSETQRNKGNFPGRFSGRQFSNSRSEMNVSTLELGDSALYLCASSLGSVAGGFQETQYFGPGTRLLVL.

This clonotype was seen at least ten times. The J gene is TRBJ2-1, the V gene TRBV19; 12 nucleotides line up with TRBD2. Per the germline V gene, CDR1 is LNHDA and CDR2 is SQIVND (reference sequence). The CDR3 spans 16 residues. Unmatched junction bases numbered 13, after V lost 8 bases and J lost 8 bases. As DNA, the CDR3 is TGTGCCAGTGGTGATCCTAGCGGGGGGGCCGCGGATGAGCAGTTCTTC. It codes for CASGDPSGGAADEQFF.

This clonotype was counted many times. V is TRBV21-1 and J is TRBJ1-5. TRBV21-1 counts as a pseudogene. CDR3 length: 17 amino acids. CDR3: CASSKALREKDNQPQHF. The DNA for the CDR3 is TGTGCCAGCAGCAAAGCGCTTAGGGAAAAGGACAATCAGCCCCAGCATTTT.